The following is a TCR beta chain sequence with its context. The data originate from a study of cytomegalovirus exposure and HLA in healthy donors. Healthy donors of bone marrow made up the group. PCR involved 60 Vbeta and 13 Jbeta primers. Assay: immunoSEQ multiplex PCR; the TCRdb copy retains only in-frame clones and omits some. In all, the sample yields about 88,000 clones. The CDR3 has 18 amino acids. Germline CDR1 reads LNHDA; CDR2 reads SQIVND (reference sequence). V dropped 0 bases and J dropped 0 bases, with 15 bases sitting between them. The chain joins TRBV19 to TRBJ1-5; D is uncertain. The receptor's source is a girl aged 10 to 17 in good health and CMV-seropositive. Source material: PBMCs. This chain's CDR3 is CASSIDLVTSFSNQPQHF. The CDR3 DNA is TGTGCCAGTAGTATAGATCTGGTAACAAGTTTTAGCAATCAGCCCCAGCATTTT.